The source of this T cell receptor beta chain is a study of blood T cell repertoires in COVID-19. Study information: PBMCs, B-cell-depleted T cells, or T cells were the source of the cDNA or gDNA that made up the material.

Comments on this clone: The DNA is left out, because the CDR3 cannot be placed on it with certainty; the CDR3 is given as TCRdb lists it.

The CDR3 spans 13 amino acids, including both terminal residues. Germline V gene data show CDR1 as LNHDA and CDR2 as SQIVND (reference sequence). Some clones are missing from TCRdb's copy, which holds only in-frame ones; the method was immunoSEQ multiplex PCR. The sample consists of about 76,000 clones, about 86% of them appearing once. The chain links TRBV19 to TRBJ2-5; TRBD2 reflects the table's D call only, with no check against the DNA. The sequenced sample consisted of peripheral blood. This TCR came from a human donor in a cohort sampled during active COVID-19. The chain's CDR3 is CASTSGNQETQYF.